The 5 T cell receptor beta chains below come from one sample, sequenced in a study of T cells in Graves' hyperthyroidism and ophthalmopathy. RNA transcripts gave rise to amplified TCR beta CDR3 regions. Researchers ran a first-round RT-PCR on the TCR CDR3 using the HTBI primer set. TCRdb re-analysed the multiplex PCR reads in MiXCR, keeping a single row per CDR3 protein. The repertoire holds a few hundred thousand distinct CDR3 sequences, 15% seen once, with 15% to 20% in the top ten. Sequencing was done on a sample of blood. The receptors derive from a woman in her fifties or sixties with Graves' ophthalmopathy.

The sample holds many counts of this clonotype. The V call is TRBV7-2, the J call TRBJ1-2; D is perhaps TRBD1 (6 bases). The germline CDR1 and CDR2 sequences are SGHTA and FQGNSA. CDR3 size: 15 residues. The germline V and J ends were trimmed by 2 bases and 0 bases, with 10 bases remaining between them. CDR3 sequence (DNA): TGTGCCAGCAGCTTACAGGGGATAGCTAACTATGGCTACACCTTC. This gives the protein CASSLQGIANYGYTF.

In its sample, this clonotype was seen many times. The rearrangement uses TRBV24-1 and TRBJ2-1; tentative D call: TRBD2 (6 bases). Trimming shortened V by 4 bases and J by 3 bases, and 15 bases separated the two germline ends. Germline V lookup: CDR1 KGHDR, CDR2 SFDVKD. The CDR3 loop spans 16 amino acids. DNA for the CDR3: TGTGCCACCAGTGAACCTGGGACTGGAGACTACAATGAGCAGTTCTTC. Its translation is CATSEPGTGDYNEQFF.

V and J are TRBV30 and TRBJ2-3; tentative D call: TRBD2 (6 bases). In germline, CDR1 is GTSNPN, CDR2 SVGIG (reference sequence). This CDR3 is built from 13 residues. With 0 bases removed from V and 2 bases from J, the gap between germline ends came to 6 bases. The CDR3 nucleotides are TGTGCCTGGAGTGTACTAGCCACAGATACGCAGTATTTT. This encodes CAWSVLATDTQYF.

This clonotype has a count of ten or more. The chain couples TRBV4-2 to TRBJ2-5, with 7 bases aligning to TRBD1. The CDR3 has 16 amino acids. J gave up 5 bases and V 2 bases, and 11 bases lay outside the gene matches. CDR1 is LGHNA and CDR2 is YNFKEQ in the germline V gene. This CDR3 is CASSQPTGTAIETQYF. CDR3 in DNA: TGTGCCAGCAGCCAACCCACCGGGACAGCCATTGAGACCCAGTACTTC.

This clonotype was seen repeatedly, ten times or more. The chain couples TRBV28 to TRBJ2-7, with D possibly being TRBD2 (6 bases). The CDR3 extends over 14 amino acids. Germline V CDR1 and CDR2: MDHEN, SYDVKM. The ends were cut back, 5 bases at V and 4 bases at J, with 15 bases in the middle. The CDR3 here is CASSLALRGYEQYF. The CDR3, as DNA: TGTGCCAGCAGTCTAGCGTTGAGGGGTTACGAGCAGTACTTC.